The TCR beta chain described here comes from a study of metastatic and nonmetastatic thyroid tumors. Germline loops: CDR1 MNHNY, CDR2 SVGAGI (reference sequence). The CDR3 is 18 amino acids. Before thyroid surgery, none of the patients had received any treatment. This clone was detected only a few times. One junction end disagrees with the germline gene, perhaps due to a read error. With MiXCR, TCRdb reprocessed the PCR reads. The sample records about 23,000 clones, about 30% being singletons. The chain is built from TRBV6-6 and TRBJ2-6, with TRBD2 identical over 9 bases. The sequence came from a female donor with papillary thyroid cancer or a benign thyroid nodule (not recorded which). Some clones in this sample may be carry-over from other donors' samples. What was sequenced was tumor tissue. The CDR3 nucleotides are TGTGCCAGCAGTTACTCGTACTGGGGGGCGGGGGGGGCCAACGTCCTTACTTTC. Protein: CASSYSYWGAGGANVLTF.